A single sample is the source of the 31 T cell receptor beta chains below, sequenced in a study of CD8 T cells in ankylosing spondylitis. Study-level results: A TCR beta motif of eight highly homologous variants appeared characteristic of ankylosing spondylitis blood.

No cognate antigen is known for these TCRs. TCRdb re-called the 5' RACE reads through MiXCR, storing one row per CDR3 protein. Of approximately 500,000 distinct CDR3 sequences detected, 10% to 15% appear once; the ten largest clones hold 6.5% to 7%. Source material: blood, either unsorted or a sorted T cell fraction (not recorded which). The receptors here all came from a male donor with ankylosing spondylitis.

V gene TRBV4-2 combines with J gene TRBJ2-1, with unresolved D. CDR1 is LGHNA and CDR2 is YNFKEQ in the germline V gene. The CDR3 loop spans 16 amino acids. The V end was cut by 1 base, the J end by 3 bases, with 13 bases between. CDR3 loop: CASSQVSGDGYNEQFF. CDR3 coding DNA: TGTGCCAGCAGCCAAGTATCTGGGGATGGCTACAATGAGCAGTTCTTC.

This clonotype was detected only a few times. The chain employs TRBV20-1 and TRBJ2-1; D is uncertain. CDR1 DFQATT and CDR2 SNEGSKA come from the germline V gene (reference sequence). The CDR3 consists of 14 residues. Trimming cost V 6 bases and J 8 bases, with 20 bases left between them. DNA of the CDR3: TGCAGTGCGGCCCGGTTTCATAAATTCGATGAGCAGTTCTTC. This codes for CSAARFHKFDEQFF.

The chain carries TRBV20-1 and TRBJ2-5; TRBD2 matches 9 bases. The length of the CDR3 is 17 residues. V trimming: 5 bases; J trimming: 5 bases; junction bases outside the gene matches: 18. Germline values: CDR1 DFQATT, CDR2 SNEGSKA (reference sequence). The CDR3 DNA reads TGCAGTGCTCCCCTTTTTCTAGCGGGACATATGAGGGAGACCCAGTACTTC. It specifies CSAPLFLAGHMRETQYF.

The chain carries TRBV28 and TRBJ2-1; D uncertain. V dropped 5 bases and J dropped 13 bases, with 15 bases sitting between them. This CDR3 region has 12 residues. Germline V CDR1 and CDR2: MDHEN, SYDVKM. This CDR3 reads CASSPSWLAQFF. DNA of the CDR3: TGTGCCAGCAGTCCCTCCTGGCTCGCACAGTTCTTC.

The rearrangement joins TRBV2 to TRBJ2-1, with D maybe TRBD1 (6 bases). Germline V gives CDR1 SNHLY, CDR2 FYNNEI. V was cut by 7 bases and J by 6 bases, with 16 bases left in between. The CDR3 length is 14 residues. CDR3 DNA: TGTGCCAGCAATTCCGGGACACTAACCAATGAGCAGTTCTTC. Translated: CASNSGTLTNEQFF.

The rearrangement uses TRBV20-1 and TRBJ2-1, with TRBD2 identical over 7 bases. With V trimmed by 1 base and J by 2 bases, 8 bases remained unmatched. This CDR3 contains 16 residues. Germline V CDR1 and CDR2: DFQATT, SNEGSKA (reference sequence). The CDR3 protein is CSARVRLAEAYNEQFF. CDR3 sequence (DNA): TGCAGTGCTAGAGTCCGACTAGCTGAAGCCTACAATGAGCAGTTCTTC.

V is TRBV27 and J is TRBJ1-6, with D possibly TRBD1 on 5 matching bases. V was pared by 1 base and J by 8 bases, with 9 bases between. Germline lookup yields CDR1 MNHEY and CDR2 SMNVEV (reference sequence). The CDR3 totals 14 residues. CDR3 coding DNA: TGTGCCAGCAGTTTATTCGGGGGTGATTCACCCCTCCACTTT. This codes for CASSLFGGDSPLHF.

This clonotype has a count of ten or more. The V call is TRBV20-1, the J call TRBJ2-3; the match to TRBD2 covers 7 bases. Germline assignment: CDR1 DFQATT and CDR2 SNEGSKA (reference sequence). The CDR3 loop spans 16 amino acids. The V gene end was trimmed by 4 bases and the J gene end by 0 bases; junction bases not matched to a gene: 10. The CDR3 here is CSAKPLAEVSTDTQYF. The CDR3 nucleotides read TGCAGTGCTAAGCCTCTAGCGGAAGTGAGCACAGATACGCAGTATTTT.

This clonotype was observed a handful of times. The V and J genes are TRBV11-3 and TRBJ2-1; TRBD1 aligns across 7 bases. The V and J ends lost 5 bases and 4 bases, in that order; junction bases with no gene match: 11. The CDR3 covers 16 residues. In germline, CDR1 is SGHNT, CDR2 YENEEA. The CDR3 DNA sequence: TGTGCCAGCAGCCTACTGTTCGGGACAGCTTACAATGAGCAGTTCTTC. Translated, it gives CASSLLFGTAYNEQFF.

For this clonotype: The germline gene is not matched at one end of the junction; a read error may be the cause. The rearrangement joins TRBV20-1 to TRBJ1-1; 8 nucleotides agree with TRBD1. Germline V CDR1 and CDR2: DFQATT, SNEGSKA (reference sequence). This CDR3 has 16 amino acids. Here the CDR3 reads CCARVPGTGPQFGAFF. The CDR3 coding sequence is TGCTGTGCTAGAGTCCCCGGGACAGGACCGCAGTTTGGAGCTTTCTTT.

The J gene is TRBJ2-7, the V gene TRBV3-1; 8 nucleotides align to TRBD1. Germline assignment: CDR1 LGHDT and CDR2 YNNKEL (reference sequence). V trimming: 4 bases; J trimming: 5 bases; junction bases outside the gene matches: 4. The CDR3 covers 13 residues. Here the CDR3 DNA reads TGTGCCAGCAGCCTGACAGGGGTGGACGAGCAGTACGTC. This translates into CASSLTGVDEQYV.

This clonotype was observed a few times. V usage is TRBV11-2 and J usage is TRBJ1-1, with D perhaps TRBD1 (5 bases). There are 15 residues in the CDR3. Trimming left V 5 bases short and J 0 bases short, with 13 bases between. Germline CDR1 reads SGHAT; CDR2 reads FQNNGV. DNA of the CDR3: TGTGCCAGCAGCCCCCGGGACCTGTTGAACACTGAAGCTTTCTTT. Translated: CASSPRDLLNTEAFF. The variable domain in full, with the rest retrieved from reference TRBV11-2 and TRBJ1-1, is EAGVAQSPRYKIIEKRQSVAFWCNPISGHATLYWYQQILGQGPKLLIQFQNNGVVDDSQLPKDRFSAERLKGVDSTLKIQPAKLEDSAVYLCASSPRDLLNTEAFFGQGTRLTVV.

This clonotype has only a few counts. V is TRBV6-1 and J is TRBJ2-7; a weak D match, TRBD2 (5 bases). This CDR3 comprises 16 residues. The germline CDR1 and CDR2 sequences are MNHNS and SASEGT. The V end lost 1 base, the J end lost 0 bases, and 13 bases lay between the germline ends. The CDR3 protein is CASSEVTASFSYEQYF. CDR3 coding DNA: TGTGCCAGCAGTGAAGTAACGGCTAGCTTCTCCTACGAGCAGTACTTC.

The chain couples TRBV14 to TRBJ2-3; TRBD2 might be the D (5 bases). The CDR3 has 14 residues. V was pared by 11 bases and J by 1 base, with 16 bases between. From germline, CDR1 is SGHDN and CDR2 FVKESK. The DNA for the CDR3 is TGTGCCTCCGCGAGGCTAGCCCGCACAGATACGCAGTATTTT. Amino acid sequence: CASARLARTDTQYF. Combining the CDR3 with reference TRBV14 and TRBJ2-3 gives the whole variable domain EAGVTQFPSHSVIEKGQTVTLRCDPISGHDNLYWYRRVMGKEIKFLLHFVKESKQDESGMPNNRFLAERTGGTYSTLKVQPAELEDSGVYFCASARLARTDTQYFGPGTRLTVL.

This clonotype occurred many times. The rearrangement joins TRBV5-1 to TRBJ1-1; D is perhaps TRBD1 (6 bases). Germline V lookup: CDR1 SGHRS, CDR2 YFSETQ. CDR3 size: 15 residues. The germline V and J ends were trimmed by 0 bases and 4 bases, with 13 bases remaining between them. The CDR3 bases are TGCGCCAGCAGCTTGGCGGGGGCCTCGGGCACTGAAGCTTTCTTT. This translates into CASSLAGASGTEAFF. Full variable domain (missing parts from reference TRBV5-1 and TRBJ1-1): KAGVTQTPRYLIKTRGQQVTLSCSPISGHRSVSWYQQTPGQGLQFLFEYFSETQRNKGNFPGRFSGRQFSNSRSEMNVSTLELGDSALYLCASSLAGASGTEAFFGQGTRLTVV.

CDR3 bases: TGTGCCAGCAGCGTAGAGGGTACAGCCCGCCGAGGCTACACCTTC. Translated, it gives CASSVEGTARRGYTF. The chain joins TRBV14 to TRBJ1-2; D unresolved. CDR3 length: 15 residues. V was trimmed by 5 bases and J by 8 bases, leaving 21 bases between them. Germline V CDR1 and CDR2: SGHDN, FVKESK.

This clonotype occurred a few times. The CDR3 protein is CASSLITYSNIQYF. Here the CDR3 DNA reads TGTGCCAGCAGCTTAATTACTTACTCAAACATTCAGTACTTC. V and J are TRBV11-3 and TRBJ2-4, with D uncertain. The germline gives CDR1 SGHNT, CDR2 YENEEA. The CDR3 covers 14 residues. V shed 2 bases and J shed 6 bases, with 11 bases lying between them. Supplemented by reference TRBV11-3 and TRBJ2-4, the full variable domain reads EAGVVQSPRYKIIEKKQPVAFWCNPISGHNTLYWYLQNLGQGPELLIRYENEEAVDDSQLPKDRFSAERLKGVDSTLKIQPAELGDSAVYLCASSLITYSNIQYFGAGTRLSVL.

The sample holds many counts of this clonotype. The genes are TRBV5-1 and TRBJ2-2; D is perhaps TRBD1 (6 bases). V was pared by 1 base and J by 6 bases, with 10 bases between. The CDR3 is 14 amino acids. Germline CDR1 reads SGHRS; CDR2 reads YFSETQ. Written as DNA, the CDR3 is TGCGCCAGCAGCTTGCTACAGGGATCCGGGGAGCTGTTTTTT. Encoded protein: CASSLLQGSGELFF. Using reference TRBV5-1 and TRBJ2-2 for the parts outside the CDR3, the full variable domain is KAGVTQTPRYLIKTRGQQVTLSCSPISGHRSVSWYQQTPGQGLQFLFEYFSETQRNKGNFPGRFSGRQFSNSRSEMNVSTLELGDSALYLCASSLLQGSGELFFGEGSRLTVL.

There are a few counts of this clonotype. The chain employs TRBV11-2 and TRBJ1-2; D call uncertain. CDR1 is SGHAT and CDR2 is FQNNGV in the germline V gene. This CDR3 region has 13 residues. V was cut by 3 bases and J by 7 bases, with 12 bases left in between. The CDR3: CASSLKEERGYTF. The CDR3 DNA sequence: TGTGCCAGCAGCTTGAAGGAGGAACGTGGCTACACCTTC.

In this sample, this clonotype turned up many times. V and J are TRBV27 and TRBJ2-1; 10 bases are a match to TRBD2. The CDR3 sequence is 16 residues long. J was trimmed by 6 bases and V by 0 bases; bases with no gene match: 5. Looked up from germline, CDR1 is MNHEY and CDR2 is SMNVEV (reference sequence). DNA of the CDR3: TGTGCCAGCAGTTTATCCCTAGCGGGAGCCATCAATGAGCAGTTCTTC. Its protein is CASSLSLAGAINEQFF.

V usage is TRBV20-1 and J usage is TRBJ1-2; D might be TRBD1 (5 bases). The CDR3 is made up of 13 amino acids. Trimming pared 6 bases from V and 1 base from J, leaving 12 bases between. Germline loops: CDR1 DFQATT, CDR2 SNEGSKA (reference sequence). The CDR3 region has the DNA TGCAGTGCCTTGGGGCCTCTTAACTATGGCTACACCTTC. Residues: CSALGPLNYGYTF.

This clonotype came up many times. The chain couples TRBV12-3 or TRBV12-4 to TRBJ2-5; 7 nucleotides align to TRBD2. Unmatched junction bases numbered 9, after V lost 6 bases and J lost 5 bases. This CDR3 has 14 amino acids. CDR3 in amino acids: CASRRESHRETQYF. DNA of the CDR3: TGTGCCAGCAGGCGGGAGTCCCACCGGGAGACCCAGTACTTC.

The CDR3 protein is CASSLPGGSPLHF. In DNA form, the CDR3 reads TGTGCCAGCAGCCTCCCTGGTGGGTCACCCCTCCACTTT. This chain links TRBV3-1 with TRBJ1-6; D remains ambiguous. With 4 bases removed from V and 10 bases from J, the gap between germline ends came to 11 bases. The length of the CDR3 is 13 residues. CDR1 is LGHDT and CDR2 is YNNKEL in the germline V gene (reference sequence).

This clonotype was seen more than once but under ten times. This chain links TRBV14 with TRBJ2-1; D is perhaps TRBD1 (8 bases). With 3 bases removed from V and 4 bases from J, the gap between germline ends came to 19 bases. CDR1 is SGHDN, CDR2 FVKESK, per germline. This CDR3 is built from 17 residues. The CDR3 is CASSQDTTGGGYNEQFF. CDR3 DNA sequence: TGTGCCAGCAGCCAGGATACCACAGGGGGGGGTTACAATGAGCAGTTCTTC.

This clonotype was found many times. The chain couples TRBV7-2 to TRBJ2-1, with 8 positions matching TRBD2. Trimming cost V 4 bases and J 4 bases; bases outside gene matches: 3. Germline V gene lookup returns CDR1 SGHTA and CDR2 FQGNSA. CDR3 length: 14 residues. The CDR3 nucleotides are TGTGCCAGCAGCTCGATAGCGGGGTACAATGAGCAGTTCTTC. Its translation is CASSSIAGYNEQFF. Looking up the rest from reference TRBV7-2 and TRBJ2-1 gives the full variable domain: GAGVSQSPSNKVTEKGKDVELRCDPISGHTALYWYRQSLGQGLEFLIYFQGNSAPDKSGLPSDRFSAERTGGSVSTLTIQRTQQEDSAVYLCASSSIAGYNEQFFGPGTRLTVL.

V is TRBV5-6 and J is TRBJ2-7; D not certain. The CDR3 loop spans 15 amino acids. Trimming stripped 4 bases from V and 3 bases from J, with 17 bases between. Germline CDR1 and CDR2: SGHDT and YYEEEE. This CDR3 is CASSLVSATLYEQYF. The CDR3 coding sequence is TGTGCCAGCAGCCTGGTTTCAGCCACCCTCTACGAGCAGTACTTC.

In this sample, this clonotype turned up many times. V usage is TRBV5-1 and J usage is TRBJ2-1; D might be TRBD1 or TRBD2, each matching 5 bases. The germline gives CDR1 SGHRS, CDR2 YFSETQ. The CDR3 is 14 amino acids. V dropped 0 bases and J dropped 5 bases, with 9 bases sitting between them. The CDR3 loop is CASSLVGEDNEQFF. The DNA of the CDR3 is TGCGCCAGCAGCTTGGTGGGGGAAGACAATGAGCAGTTCTTC.

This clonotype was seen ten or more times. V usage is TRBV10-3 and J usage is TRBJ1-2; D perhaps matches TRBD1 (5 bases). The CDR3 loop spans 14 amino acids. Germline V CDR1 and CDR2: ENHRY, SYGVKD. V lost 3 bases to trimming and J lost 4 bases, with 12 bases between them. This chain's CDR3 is CAISETSGGYGYTF. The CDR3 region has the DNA TGTGCCATCAGTGAAACGTCGGGGGGCTATGGCTACACCTTC.

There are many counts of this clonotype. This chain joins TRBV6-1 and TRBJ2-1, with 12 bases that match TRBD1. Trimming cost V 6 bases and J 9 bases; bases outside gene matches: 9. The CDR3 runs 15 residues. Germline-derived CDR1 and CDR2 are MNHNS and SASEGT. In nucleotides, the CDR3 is TGTGCCAGCAGAAAAACCGGGACAGGGGGCGGTGAGCAGTTCTTC. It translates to CASRKTGTGGGEQFF.

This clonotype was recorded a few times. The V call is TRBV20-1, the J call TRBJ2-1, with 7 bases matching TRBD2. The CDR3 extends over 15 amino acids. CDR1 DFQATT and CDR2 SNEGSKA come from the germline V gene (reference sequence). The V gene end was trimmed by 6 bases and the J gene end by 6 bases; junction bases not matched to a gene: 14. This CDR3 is CSAQVGGSGANEQFF. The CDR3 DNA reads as TGCAGTGCCCAGGTTGGCGGGAGCGGGGCCAATGAGCAGTTCTTC.

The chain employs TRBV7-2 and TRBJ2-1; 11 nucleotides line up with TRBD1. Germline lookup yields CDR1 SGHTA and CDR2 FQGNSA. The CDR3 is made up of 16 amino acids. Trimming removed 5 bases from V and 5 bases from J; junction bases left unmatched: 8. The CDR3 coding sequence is TGTGCCAGCAGCCCGGCGGGACAGGGGGTTAACAATGAGCAGTTCTTC. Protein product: CASSPAGQGVNNEQFF.